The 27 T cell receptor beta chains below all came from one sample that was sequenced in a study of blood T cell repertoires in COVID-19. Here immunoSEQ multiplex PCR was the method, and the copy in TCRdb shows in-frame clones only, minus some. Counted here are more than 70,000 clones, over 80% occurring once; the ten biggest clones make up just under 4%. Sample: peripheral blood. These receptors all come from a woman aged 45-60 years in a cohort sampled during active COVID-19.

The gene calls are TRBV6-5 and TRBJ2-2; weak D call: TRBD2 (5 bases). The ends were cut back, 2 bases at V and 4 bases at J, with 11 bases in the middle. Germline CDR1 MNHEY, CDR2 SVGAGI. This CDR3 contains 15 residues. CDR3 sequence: CASSYERAGTGELFF. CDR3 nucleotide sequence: TGTGCCAGCAGTTACGAAAGGGCGGGCACCGGGGAGCTGTTTTTT.

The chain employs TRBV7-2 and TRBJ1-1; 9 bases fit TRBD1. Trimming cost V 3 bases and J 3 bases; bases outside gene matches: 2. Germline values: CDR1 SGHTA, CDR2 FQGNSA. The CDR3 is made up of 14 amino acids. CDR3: CASSFRTGDTEAFF. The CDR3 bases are TGTGCCAGCAGCTTCCGGACAGGGGACACTGAAGCTTTCTTT.

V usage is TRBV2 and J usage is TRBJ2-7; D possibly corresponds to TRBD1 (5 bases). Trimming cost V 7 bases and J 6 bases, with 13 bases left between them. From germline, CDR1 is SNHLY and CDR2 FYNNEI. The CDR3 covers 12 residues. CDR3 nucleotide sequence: TGTGCCAGCACTGGACACCTGGCCGAGCAGTACTTC. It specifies CASTGHLAEQYF. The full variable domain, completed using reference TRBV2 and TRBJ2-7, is EPEVTQTPSHQVTQMGQEVILRCVPISNHLYFYWYRQILGQKVEFLVSFYNNEISEKSEIFDDQFSVERPDGSNFTLKIRSTKLEDSAMYFCASTGHLAEQYFGPGTRLTVT.

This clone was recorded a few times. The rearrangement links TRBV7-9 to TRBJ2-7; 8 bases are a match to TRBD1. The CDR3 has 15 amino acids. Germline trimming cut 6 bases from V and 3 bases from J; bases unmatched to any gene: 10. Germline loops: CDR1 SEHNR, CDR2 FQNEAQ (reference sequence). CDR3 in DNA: TGTGCCAGCAGTTCGATTGGACAGGGCATCTACGAGCAGTACTTC. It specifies CASSSIGQGIYEQYF.

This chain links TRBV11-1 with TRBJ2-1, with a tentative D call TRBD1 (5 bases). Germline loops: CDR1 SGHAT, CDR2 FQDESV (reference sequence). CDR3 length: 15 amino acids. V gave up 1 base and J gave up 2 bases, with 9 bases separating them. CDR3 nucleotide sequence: TGTGCCAGCAGCTTAGACAGGCTTCCCTACAATGAGCAGTTCTTC. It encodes CASSLDRLPYNEQFF.

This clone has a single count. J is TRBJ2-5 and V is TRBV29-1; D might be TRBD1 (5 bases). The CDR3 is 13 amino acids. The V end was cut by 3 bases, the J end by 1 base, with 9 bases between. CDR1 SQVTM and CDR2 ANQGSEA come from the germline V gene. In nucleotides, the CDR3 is TGCAGCGTTGATCAGGGCCCCCAAGAGACCCAGTACTTC. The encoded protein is CSVDQGPQETQYF.

CDR3 coding DNA: TGTGCCAGCACCCCCCTGGAGTACGGCAATGATGAGCAGTTCTTC. Translating it yields CASTPLEYGNDEQFF. V gene TRBV9 combines with J gene TRBJ2-1; unclear D gene. The CDR3 has 15 residues. Germline CDR1 and CDR2: SGDLS and YYNGEE. The ends were cut back, 6 bases at V and 8 bases at J, with 21 bases in the middle. The full variable domain, rest sourced from reference TRBV9 and TRBJ2-1, is DSGVTQTPKHLITATGQRVTLRCSPRSGDLSVYWYQQSLDQGLQFLIQYYNGEERAKGNILERFSAQQFPDLHSELNLSSLELGDSALYFCASTPLEYGNDEQFFGPGTRLTVL.

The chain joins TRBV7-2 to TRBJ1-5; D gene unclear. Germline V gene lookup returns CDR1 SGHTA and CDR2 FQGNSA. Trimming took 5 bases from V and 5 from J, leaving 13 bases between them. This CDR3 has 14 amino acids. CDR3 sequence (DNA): TGTGCCAGCAGCCCCTACGGGGTCTATCAGCCCCAGCATTTT. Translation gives CASSPYGVYQPQHF.

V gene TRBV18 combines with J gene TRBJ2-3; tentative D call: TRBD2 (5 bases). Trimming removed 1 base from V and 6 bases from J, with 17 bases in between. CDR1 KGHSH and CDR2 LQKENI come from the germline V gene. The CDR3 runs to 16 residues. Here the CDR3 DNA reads TGTGCCAGCTCACCACGCACTCTCGGGATGGGTGATACGCAGTATTTT. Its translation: CASSPRTLGMGDTQYF.

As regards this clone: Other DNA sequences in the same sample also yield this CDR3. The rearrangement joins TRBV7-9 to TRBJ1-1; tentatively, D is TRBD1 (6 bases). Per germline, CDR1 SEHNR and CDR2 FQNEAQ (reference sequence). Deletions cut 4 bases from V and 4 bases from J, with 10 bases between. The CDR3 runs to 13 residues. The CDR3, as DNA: TGTGCCAGCAGCTCACAGGGTGGCACTGAAGCTTTCTTT. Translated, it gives CASSSQGGTEAFF.

The CDR3 is CASSRARGTANEKLFF. The CDR3 DNA follows: TGTGCCAGCAGCCGGGCTAGGGGGACGGCTAATGAAAAACTGTTTTTT. The V and J genes are TRBV7-2 and TRBJ1-4, with D perhaps matching TRBD1 (6 bases). CDR3 size: 16 residues. V dropped 5 bases and J dropped 3 bases, with 16 bases sitting between them. Per the germline V gene, CDR1 is SGHTA and CDR2 is FQGNSA. Drawing the rest from reference TRBV7-2 and TRBJ1-4, the complete variable domain is GAGVSQSPSNKVTEKGKDVELRCDPISGHTALYWYRQSLGQGLEFLIYFQGNSAPDKSGLPSDRFSAERTGGSVSTLTIQRTQQEDSAVYLCASSRARGTANEKLFFGSGTQLSVL.

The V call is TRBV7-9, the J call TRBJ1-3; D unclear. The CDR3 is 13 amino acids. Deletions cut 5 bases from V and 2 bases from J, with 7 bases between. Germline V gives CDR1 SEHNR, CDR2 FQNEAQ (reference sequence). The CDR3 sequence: CASSVSPGNTIYF. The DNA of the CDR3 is TGTGCCAGCAGCGTATCCCCTGGAAACACCATATATTTT.

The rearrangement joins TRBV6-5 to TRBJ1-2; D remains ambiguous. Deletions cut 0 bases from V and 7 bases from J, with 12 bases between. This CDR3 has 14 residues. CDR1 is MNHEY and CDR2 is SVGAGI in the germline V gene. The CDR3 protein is CASSYSRQTGGYTF. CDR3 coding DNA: TGTGCCAGCAGTTACTCGAGGCAGACGGGTGGCTACACCTTC.

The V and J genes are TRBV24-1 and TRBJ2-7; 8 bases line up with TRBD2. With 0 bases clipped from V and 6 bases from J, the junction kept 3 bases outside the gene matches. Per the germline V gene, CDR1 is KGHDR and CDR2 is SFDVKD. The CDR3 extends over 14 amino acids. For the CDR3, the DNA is TGTGCCACCAGTGATTTGGAGCGGGAGCGCGAGCAGTACTTC. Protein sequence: CATSDLEREREQYF.

As DNA, the CDR3 is TGTGCCAGCAGTTACGTAACAAATGGCTACACCTTC. Residues: CASSYVTNGYTF. The genes are TRBV6-6 and TRBJ1-2; D not certain. CDR3 length: 12 residues. V shed 2 bases and J shed 6 bases, with 7 bases lying between them. Germline CDR1 and CDR2: MNHNY and SVGAGI (reference sequence).

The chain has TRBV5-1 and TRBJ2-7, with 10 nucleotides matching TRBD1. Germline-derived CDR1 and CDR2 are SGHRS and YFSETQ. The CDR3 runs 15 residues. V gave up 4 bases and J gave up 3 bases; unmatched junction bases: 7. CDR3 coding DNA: TGCGCCAGCAGCGAAGGGACAGGGGCCCTCTACGAGCAGTACTTC. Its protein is CASSEGTGALYEQYF. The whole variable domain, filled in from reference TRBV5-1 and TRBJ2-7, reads KAGVTQTPRYLIKTRGQQVTLSCSPISGHRSVSWYQQTPGQGLQFLFEYFSETQRNKGNFPGRFSGRQFSNSRSEMNVSTLELGDSALYLCASSEGTGALYEQYFGPGTRLTVT.

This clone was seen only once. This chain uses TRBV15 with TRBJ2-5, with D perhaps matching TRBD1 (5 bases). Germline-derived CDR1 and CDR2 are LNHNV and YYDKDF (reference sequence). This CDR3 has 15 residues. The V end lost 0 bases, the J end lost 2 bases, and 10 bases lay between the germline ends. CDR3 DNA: TGTGCCACCAGCAGAGATTGGTCAGGGCAAGAGACCCAGTACTTC. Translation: CATSRDWSGQETQYF. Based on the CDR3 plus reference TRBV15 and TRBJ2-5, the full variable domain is DAMVIQNPRYQVTQFGKPVTLSCSQTLNHNVMYWYQQKSSQAPKLLFHYYDKDFNNEADTPDNFQSRRPNTSFCFLDIRSPGLGDTAMYLCATSRDWSGQETQYFGPGTRLLVL.

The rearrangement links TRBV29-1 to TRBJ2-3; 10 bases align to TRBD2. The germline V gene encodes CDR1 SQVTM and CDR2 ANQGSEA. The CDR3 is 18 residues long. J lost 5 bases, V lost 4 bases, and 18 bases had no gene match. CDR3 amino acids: CSVVIMGLAGEIEDTQYF. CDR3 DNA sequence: TGCAGCGTTGTAATTATGGGGCTAGCGGGAGAGATAGAAGATACGCAGTATTTT.

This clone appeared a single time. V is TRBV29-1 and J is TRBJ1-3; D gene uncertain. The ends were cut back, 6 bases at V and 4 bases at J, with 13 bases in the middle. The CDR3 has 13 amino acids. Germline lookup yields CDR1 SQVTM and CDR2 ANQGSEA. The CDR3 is CSVDSQPGNTIYF. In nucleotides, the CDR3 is TGCAGCGTGGACTCCCAGCCAGGAAACACCATATATTTT.

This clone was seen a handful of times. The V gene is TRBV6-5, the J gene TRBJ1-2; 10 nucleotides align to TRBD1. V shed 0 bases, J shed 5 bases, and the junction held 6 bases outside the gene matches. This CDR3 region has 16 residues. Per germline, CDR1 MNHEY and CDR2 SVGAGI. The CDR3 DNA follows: TGTGCCAGCAGTTACTCCCGGACAGGGGGATCGTATGGCTACACCTTC. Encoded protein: CASSYSRTGGSYGYTF.

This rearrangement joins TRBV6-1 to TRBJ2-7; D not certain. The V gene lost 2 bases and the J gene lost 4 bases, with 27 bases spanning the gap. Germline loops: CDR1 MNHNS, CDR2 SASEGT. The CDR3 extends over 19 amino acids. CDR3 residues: CASSEKPRSFTIVLYEQYF. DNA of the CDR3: TGTGCCAGCAGTGAAAAGCCGCGGTCCTTTACTATCGTACTATACGAGCAGTACTTC.

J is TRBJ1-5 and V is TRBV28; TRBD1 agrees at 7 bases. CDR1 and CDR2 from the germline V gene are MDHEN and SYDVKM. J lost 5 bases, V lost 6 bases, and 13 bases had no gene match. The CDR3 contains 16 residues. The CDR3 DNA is TGTGCCAGCAGGTCCGGGGGACAGCGCCTATATCAGCCCCAGCATTTT. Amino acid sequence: CASRSGGQRLYQPQHF.

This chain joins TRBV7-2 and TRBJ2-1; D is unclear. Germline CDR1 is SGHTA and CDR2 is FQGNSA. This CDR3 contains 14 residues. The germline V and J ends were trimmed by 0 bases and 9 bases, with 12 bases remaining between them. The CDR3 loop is CASSLALNGGEQFF. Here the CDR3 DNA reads TGTGCCAGCAGCTTAGCGCTAAACGGCGGTGAGCAGTTCTTC.

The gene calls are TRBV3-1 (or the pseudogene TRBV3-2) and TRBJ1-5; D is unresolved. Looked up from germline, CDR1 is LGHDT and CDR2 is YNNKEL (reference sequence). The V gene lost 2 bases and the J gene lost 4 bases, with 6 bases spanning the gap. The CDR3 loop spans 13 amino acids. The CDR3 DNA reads TGTGCCAGCAGCCAACGGGGAAATCAGCCCCAGCATTTT. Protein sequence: CASSQRGNQPQHF.

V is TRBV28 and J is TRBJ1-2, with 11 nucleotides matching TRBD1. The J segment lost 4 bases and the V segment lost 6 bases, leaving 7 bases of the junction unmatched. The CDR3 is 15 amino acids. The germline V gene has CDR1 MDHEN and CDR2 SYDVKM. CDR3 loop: CASSLAGQGAYGYTF. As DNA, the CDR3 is TGTGCCAGCAGCTTGGCCGGACAGGGGGCCTATGGCTACACCTTC.

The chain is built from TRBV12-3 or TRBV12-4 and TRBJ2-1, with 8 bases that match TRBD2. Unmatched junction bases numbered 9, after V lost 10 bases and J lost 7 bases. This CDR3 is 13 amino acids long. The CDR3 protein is CATQRGPGNEQFF. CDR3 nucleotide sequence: TGTGCCACGCAGCGGGGGCCGGGGAATGAGCAGTTCTTC.

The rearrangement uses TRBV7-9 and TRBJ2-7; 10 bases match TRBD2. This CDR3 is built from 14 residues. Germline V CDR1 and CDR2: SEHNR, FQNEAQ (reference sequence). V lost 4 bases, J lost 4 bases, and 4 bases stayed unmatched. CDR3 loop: CASSSLAGVYEQYF. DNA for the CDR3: TGTGCCAGCAGCTCCCTAGCGGGAGTGTACGAGCAGTACTTC.